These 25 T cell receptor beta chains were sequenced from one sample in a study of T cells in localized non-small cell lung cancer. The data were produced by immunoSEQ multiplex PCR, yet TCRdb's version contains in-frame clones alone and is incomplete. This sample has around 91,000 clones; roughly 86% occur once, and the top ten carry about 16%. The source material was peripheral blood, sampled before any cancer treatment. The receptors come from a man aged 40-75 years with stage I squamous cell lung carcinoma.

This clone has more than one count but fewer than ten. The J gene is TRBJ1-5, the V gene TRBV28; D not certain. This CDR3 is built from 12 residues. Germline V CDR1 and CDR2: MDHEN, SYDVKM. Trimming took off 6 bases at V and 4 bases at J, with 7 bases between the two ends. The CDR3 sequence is CASRLANQPQHF. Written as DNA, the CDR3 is TGTGCCAGCAGGCTAGCAAATCAGCCCCAGCATTTT.

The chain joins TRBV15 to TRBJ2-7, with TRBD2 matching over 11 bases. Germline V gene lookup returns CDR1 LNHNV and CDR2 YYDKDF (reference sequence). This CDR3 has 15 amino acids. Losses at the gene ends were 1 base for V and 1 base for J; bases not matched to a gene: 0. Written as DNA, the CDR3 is TGTGCCACCAGCAGAGTAGCGGGGGGGTCCTACGAGCAGTACTTC. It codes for CATSRVAGGSYEQYF.

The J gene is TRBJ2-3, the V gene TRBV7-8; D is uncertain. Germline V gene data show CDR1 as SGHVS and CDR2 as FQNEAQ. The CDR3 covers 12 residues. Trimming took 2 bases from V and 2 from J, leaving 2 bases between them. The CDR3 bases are TGTGCCAGCAGCTTACCCACAGATACGCAGTATTTT. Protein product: CASSLPTDTQYF. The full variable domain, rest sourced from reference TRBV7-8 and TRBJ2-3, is GAGVSQSPRYKVAKRGQDVALRCDPISGHVSLFWYQQALGQGPEFLTYFQNEAQLDKSGLPSDRFFAERPEGSVSTLKIQRTQQEDSAVYLCASSLPTDTQYFGPGTRLTVL.

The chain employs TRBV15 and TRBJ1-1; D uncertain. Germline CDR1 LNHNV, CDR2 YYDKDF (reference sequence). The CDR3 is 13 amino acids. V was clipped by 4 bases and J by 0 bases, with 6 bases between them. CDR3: CATSIRLNTEAFF. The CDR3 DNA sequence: TGTGCCACCAGCATTAGATTGAACACTGAAGCTTTCTTT.

CDR3 DNA: TGCGCCAGCAGCCAAGCTTCGGGACAGGGAGTACAAGAGCAGTACTTC. Amino acids: CASSQASGQGVQEQYF. The rearrangement joins TRBV4-1 to TRBJ2-7; 9 bases fit TRBD1. The germline V gene has CDR1 MGHRA and CDR2 YSYEKL. CDR3 length: 16 residues. Trimming took 1 base from V and 7 from J; bases not matched to a gene: 11.

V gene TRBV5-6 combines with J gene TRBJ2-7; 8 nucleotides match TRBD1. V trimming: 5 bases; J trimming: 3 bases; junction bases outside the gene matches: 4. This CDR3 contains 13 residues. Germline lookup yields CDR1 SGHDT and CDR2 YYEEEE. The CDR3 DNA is TGTGCCAGCAGGGGGGGACAGGTCTACGAGCAGTACTTC. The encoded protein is CASRGGQVYEQYF. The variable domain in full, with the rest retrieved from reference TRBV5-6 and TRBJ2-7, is DAGVTQSPTHLIKTRGQQVTLRCSPKSGHDTVSWYQQALGQGPQFIFQYYEEEERQRGNFPDRFSGHQFPNYSSELNVNALLLGDSALYLCASRGGQVYEQYFGPGTRLTVT.

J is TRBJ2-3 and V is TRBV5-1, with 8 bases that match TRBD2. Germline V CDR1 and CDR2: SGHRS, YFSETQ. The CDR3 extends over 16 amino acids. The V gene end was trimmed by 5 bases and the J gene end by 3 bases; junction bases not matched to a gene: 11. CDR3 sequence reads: CASRKTSEMLTDTQYF. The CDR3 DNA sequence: TGCGCCAGCAGAAAGACTAGCGAGATGTTGACAGATACGCAGTATTTT.

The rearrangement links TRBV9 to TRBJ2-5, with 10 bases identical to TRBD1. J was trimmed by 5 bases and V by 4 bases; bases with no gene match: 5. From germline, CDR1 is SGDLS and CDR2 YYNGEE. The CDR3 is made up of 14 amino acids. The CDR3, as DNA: TGTGCCAGCAGCCCGACAGGGGGCGATGAGACCCAGTACTTC. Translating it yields CASSPTGGDETQYF. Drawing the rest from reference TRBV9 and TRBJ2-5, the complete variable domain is DSGVTQTPKHLITATGQRVTLRCSPRSGDLSVYWYQQSLDQGLQFLIQYYNGEERAKGNILERFSAQQFPDLHSELNLSSLELGDSALYFCASSPTGGDETQYFGPGTRLLVL.

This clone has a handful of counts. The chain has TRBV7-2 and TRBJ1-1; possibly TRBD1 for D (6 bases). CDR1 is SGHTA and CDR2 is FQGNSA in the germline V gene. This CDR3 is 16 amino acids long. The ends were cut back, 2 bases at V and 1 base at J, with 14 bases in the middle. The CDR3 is CASSLNGVGQNTEAFF. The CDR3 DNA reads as TGTGCCAGCAGCTTAAATGGGGTGGGACAGAACACTGAAGCTTTCTTT.

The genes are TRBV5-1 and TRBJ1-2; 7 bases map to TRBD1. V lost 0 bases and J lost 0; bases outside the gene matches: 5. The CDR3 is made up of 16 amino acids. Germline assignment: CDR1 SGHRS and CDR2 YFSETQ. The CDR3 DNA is TGCGCCAGCAGCTTGGCAGGAGGGGGCTCTAACTATGGCTACACCTTC. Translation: CASSLAGGGSNYGYTF.

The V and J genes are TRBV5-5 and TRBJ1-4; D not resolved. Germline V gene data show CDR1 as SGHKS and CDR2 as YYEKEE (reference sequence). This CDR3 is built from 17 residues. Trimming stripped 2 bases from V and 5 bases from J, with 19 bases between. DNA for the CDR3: TGTGCCAGCAGCTTTTCCATGGTTGAGGGTGCCAATGAAAAACTGTTTTTT. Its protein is CASSFSMVEGANEKLFF.

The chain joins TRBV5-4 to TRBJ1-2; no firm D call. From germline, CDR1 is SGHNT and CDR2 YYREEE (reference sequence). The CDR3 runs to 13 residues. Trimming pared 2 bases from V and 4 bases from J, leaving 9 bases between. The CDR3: CASSFPEGYGYTF. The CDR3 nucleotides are TGTGCCAGCAGCTTCCCGGAGGGCTATGGCTACACCTTC.

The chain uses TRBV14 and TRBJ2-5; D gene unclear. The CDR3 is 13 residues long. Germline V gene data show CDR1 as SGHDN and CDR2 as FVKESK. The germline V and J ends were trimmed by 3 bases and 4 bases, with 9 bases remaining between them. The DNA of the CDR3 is TGTGCCAGCAGCCAGGGCATGAGAGAGACCCAGTACTTC. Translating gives CASSQGMRETQYF.

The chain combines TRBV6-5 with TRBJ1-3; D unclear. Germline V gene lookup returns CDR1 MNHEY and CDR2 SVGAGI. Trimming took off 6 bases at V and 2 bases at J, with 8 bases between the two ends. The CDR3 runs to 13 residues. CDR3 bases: TGTGCCAGCAGAGCGGCCACTGGAAACACCATATATTTT. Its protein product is CASRAATGNTIYF.

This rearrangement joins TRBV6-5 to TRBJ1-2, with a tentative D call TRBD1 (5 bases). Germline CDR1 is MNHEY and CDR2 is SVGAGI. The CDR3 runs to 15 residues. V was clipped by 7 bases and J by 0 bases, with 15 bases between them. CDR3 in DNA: TGTGCCAGCACTCCGGGGGAAGGGCCTAACTATGGCTACACCTTC. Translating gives CASTPGEGPNYGYTF.

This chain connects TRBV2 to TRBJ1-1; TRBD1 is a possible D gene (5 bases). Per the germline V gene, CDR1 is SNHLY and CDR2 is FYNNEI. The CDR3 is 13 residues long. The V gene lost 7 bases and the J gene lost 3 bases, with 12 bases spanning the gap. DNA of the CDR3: TGTGCCAGCACCTACCTGGGGGACACTGAAGCTTTCTTT. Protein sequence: CASTYLGDTEAFF. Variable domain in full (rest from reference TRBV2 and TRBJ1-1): EPEVTQTPSHQVTQMGQEVILRCVPISNHLYFYWYRQILGQKVEFLVSFYNNEISEKSEIFDDQFSVERPDGSNFTLKIRSTKLEDSAMYFCASTYLGDTEAFFGQGTRLTVV.

CDR3 sequence reads: CASRGTGGNSPLHF. CDR3 sequence (DNA): TGTGCCAGCAGGGGGACAGGGGGTAATTCACCCCTCCACTTT. The chain links TRBV9 to TRBJ1-6, with 11 bases matching TRBD1. In germline, CDR1 is SGDLS, CDR2 YYNGEE. After removal of 5 bases from V and 6 bases from J, the junction contained 1 base not matched to a gene. This CDR3 has 14 amino acids.

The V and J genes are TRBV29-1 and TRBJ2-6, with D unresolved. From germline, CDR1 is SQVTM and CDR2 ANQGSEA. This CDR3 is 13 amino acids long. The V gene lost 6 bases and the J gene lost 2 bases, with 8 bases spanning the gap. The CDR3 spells CSVGKTGANVLTF. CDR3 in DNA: TGCAGCGTCGGAAAGACTGGGGCCAACGTCCTGACTTTC.

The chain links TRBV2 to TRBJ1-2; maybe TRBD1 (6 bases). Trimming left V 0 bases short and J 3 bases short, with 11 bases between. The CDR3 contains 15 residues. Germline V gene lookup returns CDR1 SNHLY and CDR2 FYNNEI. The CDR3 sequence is CASSEAARGHYGYTF. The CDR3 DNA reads TGTGCCAGCAGTGAAGCGGCCAGGGGTCACTATGGCTACACCTTC.

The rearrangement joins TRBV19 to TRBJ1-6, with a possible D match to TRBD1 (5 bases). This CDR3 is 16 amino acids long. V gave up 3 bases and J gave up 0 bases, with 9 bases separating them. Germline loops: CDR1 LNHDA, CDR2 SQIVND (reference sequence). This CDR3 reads CASSMQGGSYNSPLHF. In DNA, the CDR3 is TGTGCCAGTAGTATGCAGGGAGGCTCCTATAATTCACCCCTCCACTTT.

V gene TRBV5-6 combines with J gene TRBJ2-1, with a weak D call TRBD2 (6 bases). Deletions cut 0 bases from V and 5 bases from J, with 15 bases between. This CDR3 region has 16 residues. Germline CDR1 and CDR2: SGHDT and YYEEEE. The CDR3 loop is CASSLAAPGLHNEQFF. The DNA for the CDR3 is TGTGCCAGCAGCTTGGCCGCCCCGGGACTCCACAATGAGCAGTTCTTC. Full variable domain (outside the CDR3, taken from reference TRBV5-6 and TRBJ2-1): DAGVTQSPTHLIKTRGQQVTLRCSPKSGHDTVSWYQQALGQGPQFIFQYYEEEERQRGNFPDRFSGHQFPNYSSELNVNALLLGDSALYLCASSLAAPGLHNEQFFGPGTRLTVL.

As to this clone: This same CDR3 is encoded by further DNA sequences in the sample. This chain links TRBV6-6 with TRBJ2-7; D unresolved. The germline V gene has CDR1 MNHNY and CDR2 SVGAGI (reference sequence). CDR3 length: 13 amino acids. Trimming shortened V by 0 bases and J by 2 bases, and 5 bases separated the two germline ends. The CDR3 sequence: CASSYSGAYEQYF. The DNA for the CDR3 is TGTGCCAGCAGTTACTCTGGAGCCTACGAGCAGTACTTC.

CDR3 in DNA: TGTGCCAGCGCCGGGGGGAGGTGGACTGAAGCTTTCTTT. This sequence encodes CASAGGRWTEAFF. This chain uses TRBV11-2 with TRBJ1-1; weak D call: TRBD1 (5 bases). There are 13 residues in the CDR3. V lost 8 bases and J 5 bases, leaving 15 bases between the germline ends. Germline CDR1 reads SGHAT; CDR2 reads FQNNGV.

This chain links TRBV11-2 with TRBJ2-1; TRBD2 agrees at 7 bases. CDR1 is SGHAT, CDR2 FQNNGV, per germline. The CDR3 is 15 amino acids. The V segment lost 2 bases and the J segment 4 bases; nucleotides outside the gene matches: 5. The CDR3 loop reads CASSLLADYYNEQFF. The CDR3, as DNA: TGTGCCAGCAGCTTACTAGCGGATTATTACAATGAGCAGTTCTTC. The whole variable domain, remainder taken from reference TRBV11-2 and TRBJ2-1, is EAGVAQSPRYKIIEKRQSVAFWCNPISGHATLYWYQQILGQGPKLLIQFQNNGVVDDSQLPKDRFSAERLKGVDSTLKIQPAKLEDSAVYLCASSLLADYYNEQFFGPGTRLTVL.

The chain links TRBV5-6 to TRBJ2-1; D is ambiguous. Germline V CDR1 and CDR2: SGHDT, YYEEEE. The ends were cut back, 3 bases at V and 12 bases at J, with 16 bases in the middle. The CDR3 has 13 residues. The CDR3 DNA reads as TGTGCCAGCAGCTCGCCTTTGAAAGGTAGGCAGTTCTTC. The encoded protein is CASSSPLKGRQFF. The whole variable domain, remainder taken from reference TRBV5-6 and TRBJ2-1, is DAGVTQSPTHLIKTRGQQVTLRCSPKSGHDTVSWYQQALGQGPQFIFQYYEEEERQRGNFPDRFSGHQFPNYSSELNVNALLLGDSALYLCASSSPLKGRQFFGPGTRLTVL.